These 30 T cell receptor beta chains originate from one sample sequenced in a study of cytomegalovirus exposure and HLA in healthy donors (dated by TCRdb to the late 2010s). To prepare the library, the immunoSEQ multiplex PCR assay was applied. TCRdb limited this immuneACCESS table to in-frame rearrangements with V and J called. A share of clones is missing; checked studies link under half to unresolved V genes, and the rest is unexplained. For this sample the table gives some 270,000 clones, of which 86% were detected only once. Of the sample, less than 1.2% falls within the top ten clones. The sequencing sample was made of PBMCs. The source is a woman aged 18-29 years in good health and CMV-seronegative.

Here the CDR3 DNA reads TGTGCCATCAGTGAGTCCAGAAATCTAGGACAAGAGACCCAGTACTTC. Encoded protein: CAISESRNLGQETQYF. The rearrangement links TRBV10-3 to TRBJ2-5; no clear D. The V and J ends lost 0 bases and 2 bases respectively, with 13 bases between them. The CDR3 sequence is 16 residues long. Germline V lookup: CDR1 ENHRY, CDR2 SYGVKD.

The rearrangement joins TRBV6-1 to TRBJ2-7; D is perhaps TRBD2 (5 bases). CDR3 length: 18 amino acids. The germline CDR1 and CDR2 sequences are MNHNS and SASEGT. Trimming cost V 4 bases and J 0 bases, with 22 bases left between them. The chain's CDR3 is CASSVFARLIISSYEQYF. The CDR3 DNA follows: TGTGCCAGCAGTGTCTTCGCAAGACTAATTATTAGCTCCTACGAGCAGTACTTC.

The V and J genes are TRBV10-3 and TRBJ2-1; 10 bases map to TRBD2. CDR1 is ENHRY, CDR2 SYGVKD, per germline. V shed 8 bases and J 6 bases; nucleotides not matched to a gene: 22. This CDR3 spans 19 amino acids. The CDR3 DNA reads TGTGCCATCTGCAAGGATCGGACTAGCGGCTCCCGGAGGCCCAATGAGCAGTTCTTC. Protein product: CAICKDRTSGSRRPNEQFF.

This chain connects TRBV11-2 to TRBJ1-2; TRBD1 might be the D (5 bases). Between the trimmed V and J ends, which lost 0 bases and 7 bases, there was a span of 15 bases. CDR3 length: 15 residues. From germline, CDR1 is SGHAT and CDR2 FQNNGV. Here the CDR3 reads CASSLDPLPGLGYTF. The CDR3 nucleotides are TGTGCCAGCAGCTTAGATCCTCTGCCGGGACTTGGCTACACCTTC.

This chain joins TRBV19 and TRBJ2-1; 12 bases map to TRBD2. The CDR3 sequence is 14 residues long. V lost 7 bases, J lost 9 bases, and 7 bases stayed unmatched. Germline CDR1 reads LNHDA; CDR2 reads SQIVND (reference sequence). CDR3 sequence: CASNPGLAGFEQFF. The CDR3 DNA reads as TGTGCCAGTAACCCGGGACTAGCGGGTTTTGAGCAGTTCTTC.

V usage is TRBV30 and J usage is TRBJ2-7; D unresolved. This CDR3 spans 11 amino acids. Germline V CDR1 and CDR2: GTSNPN, SVGIG (reference sequence). V was trimmed by 4 bases and J by 6 bases, leaving 10 bases between them. The CDR3 protein is CAWTSSGEQYF. The CDR3 DNA reads TGTGCCTGGACTTCCTCCGGCGAGCAGTACTTC.

In regard to this clone: Other DNA sequences from this sample encode an identical CDR3 as well. The V gene is TRBV11-2, the J gene TRBJ1-1; no reliable D call. Germline V gives CDR1 SGHAT, CDR2 FQNNGV. The V gene lost 5 bases and the J gene lost 1 base, with 5 bases spanning the gap. The CDR3 loop spans 12 amino acids. The CDR3 bases are TGTGCCAGCAGCCCCCGGAACACTGAAGCTTTCTTT. Its protein product is CASSPRNTEAFF.

This clone was seen only once. This rearrangement joins TRBV4-3 to TRBJ2-7, with D perhaps TRBD1 (6 bases). V was trimmed by 0 bases and J by 4 bases, leaving 13 bases between them. The CDR3 spans 15 residues. From germline, CDR1 is LGHNA and CDR2 YSLEER. The CDR3 region is CASSQELDRHYEQYF. The CDR3 DNA reads as TGCGCCAGCAGCCAAGAGCTAGACAGGCATTACGAGCAGTACTTC.

V is TRBV9 and J is TRBJ2-1; D may be TRBD2 (5 bases). Trimming removed 3 bases at V and 0 bases at J, with 10 bases between. Germline V lookup: CDR1 SGDLS, CDR2 YYNGEE. The CDR3 consists of 15 residues. The CDR3 loop reads CASSEMGSSYNEQFF. CDR3 nucleotide sequence: TGTGCCAGCAGCGAGATGGGGAGCTCCTACAATGAGCAGTTCTTC.

V is TRBV28 and J is TRBJ2-3; possibly TRBD1 for D (6 bases). Germline V CDR1 and CDR2: MDHEN, SYDVKM. V shed 6 bases and J shed 2 bases, with 9 bases lying between them. There are 13 residues in the CDR3. Here the CDR3 reads CASRTGLTDTQYF. The CDR3 DNA is TGTGCCAGCAGAACAGGGCTCACAGATACGCAGTATTTT.

This chain connects TRBV30 to TRBJ2-1; 11 bases map to TRBD1. Trimming cost V 2 bases and J 8 bases; bases outside gene matches: 5. CDR3 size: 14 residues. CDR1 is GTSNPN and CDR2 is SVGIG in the germline V gene (reference sequence). The CDR3 DNA reads TGTGCCTGGAGTCGGGACAGGGGGTTCGATGAGCAGTTCTTC. Translated, it gives CAWSRDRGFDEQFF.

The V call is TRBV29-1, the J call TRBJ2-2, with TRBD1 matching over 10 bases. J gave up 7 bases and V 7 bases, and 12 bases lay outside the gene matches. The CDR3 extends over 15 amino acids. Germline values: CDR1 SQVTM, CDR2 ANQGSEA. The DNA of the CDR3 is TGCAGCGCCATGAAAGGGACAGGGGTGATCGGGGAGCTGTTTTTT. Its translation: CSAMKGTGVIGELFF.

V usage is TRBV18 and J usage is TRBJ1-1, with 10 nucleotides matching TRBD1. The CDR3 length is 15 residues. CDR1 and CDR2 from the germline V gene are KGHSH and LQKENI. Trimming cost V 6 bases and J 8 bases; bases outside gene matches: 12. The CDR3 sequence is CASSLGGTGVSEAFF. The CDR3 nucleotides are TGTGCCAGCTCCCTAGGGGGGACAGGGGTTTCCGAAGCTTTCTTT. Filled out from reference TRBV18 and TRBJ1-1, the complete variable domain reads NAGVMQNPRHLVRRRGQEARLRCSPMKGHSHVYWYRQLPEEGLKFMVYLQKENIIDESGMPKERFSAEFPKEGPSILRIQQVVRGDSAAYFCASSLGGTGVSEAFFGQGTRLTVV.

V usage is TRBV27 and J usage is TRBJ1-2; possibly TRBD1 for D (5 bases). V gave up 4 bases and J gave up 0 bases, with 9 bases separating them. The CDR3 has 14 amino acids. CDR1 is MNHEY and CDR2 is SMNVEV in the germline V gene (reference sequence). This CDR3 is CASSSDTSNYGYTF. The DNA of the CDR3 is TGTGCCAGCAGTTCGGACACATCTAACTATGGCTACACCTTC.

The table lists this clone with a count of one. The genes are TRBV5-4 and TRBJ2-7, with 10 bases that match TRBD1. This CDR3 has 13 amino acids. V was pared by 4 bases and J by 7 bases, with 5 bases of the junction left unmatched. Germline CDR1 SGHNT, CDR2 YYREEE (reference sequence). CDR3 nucleotide sequence: TGTGCCAGCAGCCGACAGGGGGCGGGTGAGCAGTACTTC. It yields the protein CASSRQGAGEQYF.

This chain connects TRBV7-8 to TRBJ2-3, with D possibly TRBD1 on 5 matching bases. This CDR3 has 22 residues. Trimming removed 0 bases at V and 0 bases at J, with 28 bases between. Germline-derived CDR1 and CDR2 are SGHVS and FQNEAQ. The CDR3 reads CASSLASRAQGILRSSTDTQYF. The CDR3 bases are TGTGCCAGCAGCTTAGCTTCCCGGGCCCAGGGTATTCTACGGAGTAGCACAGATACGCAGTATTTT.

This clone was recorded a few times. The CDR3 DNA sequence: TGTGCCTGGAGTTTTGGGGGGTCCGTGAACACTGAAGCTTTCTTT. Amino acid sequence: CAWSFGGSVNTEAFF. The chain joins TRBV30 to TRBJ1-1; a possible D gene is TRBD1 (5 bases). There are 15 residues in the CDR3. V dropped 2 bases and J dropped 0 bases, with 13 bases sitting between them. Germline CDR1 is GTSNPN and CDR2 is SVGIG (reference sequence). The whole variable domain, filled in from reference TRBV30 and TRBJ1-1, reads SQTIHQWPATLVQPVGSPLSLECTVEGTSNPNLYWYRQAAGRGLQLLFYSVGIGQISSEVPQNLSASRPQDRQFILSSKKLLLSDSGFYLCAWSFGGSVNTEAFFGQGTRLTVV.

The chain links TRBV18 to TRBJ1-2, with 9 bases fitting TRBD1. The germline V gene has CDR1 KGHSH and CDR2 LQKENI. The CDR3 has 15 amino acids. Losses at the gene ends were 3 bases for V and 12 bases for J; bases not matched to a gene: 14. The CDR3 coding sequence is TGTGCCAGCTCACCCATCAGCGGGACAGGGCCCCTGGACACCTTC. This translates into CASSPISGTGPLDTF.

V gene TRBV7-2 combines with J gene TRBJ1-4; 7 bases agree with TRBD1. Germline CDR1 is SGHTA and CDR2 is FQGNSA. The CDR3 runs to 14 residues. The J segment lost 4 bases and the V segment lost 7 bases, leaving 6 bases of the junction unmatched. Here the CDR3 reads CASTRDSSNEKLFF. CDR3 coding DNA: TGTGCCAGCACCCGGGACAGTAGTAATGAAAAACTGTTTTTT.

The chain links TRBV6-1 to TRBJ2-7; TRBD1 aligns across 8 bases. V shed 8 bases and J 6 bases; nucleotides not matched to a gene: 12. The CDR3 covers 14 residues. Germline lookup yields CDR1 MNHNS and CDR2 SASEGT. The CDR3 reads CASRRTGIATEQYF. CDR3 DNA sequence: TGTGCCAGCCGCAGGACAGGGATAGCTACCGAGCAGTACTTC.

The V gene is TRBV5-1, the J gene TRBJ2-3; 8 bases align to TRBD1. The trim removed 4 bases at V and 0 bases at J, leaving 7 bases unmatched. The CDR3 extends over 16 amino acids. Per germline, CDR1 SGHRS and CDR2 YFSETQ. This chain's CDR3 is CASSTGQGFSTDTQYF. CDR3 sequence (DNA): TGCGCCAGCAGCACCGGACAGGGTTTTAGCACAGATACGCAGTATTTT.

The chain employs TRBV6-5 and TRBJ2-7, with 8 bases identical to TRBD1. The CDR3 has 15 amino acids. Germline V gene lookup returns CDR1 MNHEY and CDR2 SVGAGI. J gave up 0 bases and V 6 bases, and 7 bases lay outside the gene matches. Written as DNA, the CDR3 is TGTGCCAGCAGAAGACAGGGGACGAGCTCCTACGAGCAGTACTTC. Translated, it gives CASRRQGTSSYEQYF.

This clone has only a few counts. The V call is TRBV7-9, the J call TRBJ1-1; D might be TRBD1 (6 bases). Trimming left V 5 bases short and J 5 bases short, with 18 bases between. The germline V gene has CDR1 SEHNR and CDR2 FQNEAQ (reference sequence). CDR3 length equals 15 residues. CDR3 sequence: CASSPTQGIGTEAFF. The CDR3 region has the DNA TGTGCCAGCAGCCCAACGCAGGGGATTGGAACTGAAGCTTTCTTT.

This clone turned up a few times. V and J are TRBV2 and TRBJ1-3, with 8 bases matching TRBD1. The germline gives CDR1 SNHLY, CDR2 FYNNEI. V lost 5 bases to trimming and J lost 4 bases; unmatched junction nucleotides: 7. The CDR3 runs to 15 residues. As DNA, the CDR3 is TGTGCCAGCAGTCAGGACAGGGCGGGAGGAAACACCATATATTTT. Encoded protein: CASSQDRAGGNTIYF.

As DNA, the CDR3 is TGTGCCACCAACAGGGGGAACACTGAAGCTTTCTTT. This sequence encodes CATNRGNTEAFF. J is TRBJ1-1 and V is TRBV19; 7 nucleotides line up with TRBD1. Trimming cost V 10 bases and J 1 base; bases outside gene matches: 3. CDR3 length: 12 residues. The V gene's germline CDR1 is LNHDA and CDR2 SQIVND (reference sequence).

The chain combines TRBV2 with TRBJ2-3, with 8 bases matching TRBD1. The germline gives CDR1 SNHLY, CDR2 FYNNEI. Losses at the gene ends were 8 bases for V and 0 bases for J; bases not matched to a gene: 7. This CDR3 spans 15 amino acids. As DNA, the CDR3 is TGTGCCAGCCGCGACAGGGGCCGTAGCACAGATACGCAGTATTTT. Protein product: CASRDRGRSTDTQYF.

The gene calls are TRBV19 and TRBJ2-7; the match to TRBD1 covers 8 bases. J gave up 5 bases and V 2 bases, and 5 bases lay outside the gene matches. The CDR3 extends over 14 amino acids. The germline V gene encodes CDR1 LNHDA and CDR2 SQIVND (reference sequence). CDR3 in amino acids: CASSISGGTDEQYF. CDR3 coding DNA: TGTGCCAGTAGTATATCAGGGGGCACCGACGAGCAGTACTTC.

This chain connects TRBV10-1 to TRBJ2-3, with 7 positions matching TRBD2. Unmatched junction bases numbered 9, after V lost 4 bases and J lost 2 bases. The CDR3 totals 16 residues. CDR1 and CDR2 (germline): WNHNN, SYGVQD (reference sequence). The CDR3 nucleotides are TGCGCCAGCAGTGCTGGAGGAGCGGGGAACACAGATACGCAGTATTTT. Translation: CASSAGGAGNTDTQYF.

CDR3 sequence reads: CAIGFSGDTEAFF. Written as DNA, the CDR3 is TGTGCCATCGGATTCTCCGGGGACACTGAAGCTTTCTTT. The gene calls are TRBV10-3 and TRBJ1-1, with unresolved D. The ends were cut back, 8 bases at V and 3 bases at J, with 13 bases in the middle. The CDR3 is 13 amino acids. Germline loops: CDR1 ENHRY, CDR2 SYGVKD.

This clone was detected only a few times. CDR3 in amino acids: CASSPQGGFGEKLFF. The DNA of the CDR3 is TGTGCCAGCAGCCCCCAAGGGGGCTTTGGTGAAAAACTGTTTTTT. The chain carries TRBV7-9 and TRBJ1-4; TRBD1 matches at 7 bases. This CDR3 has 15 residues. V lost 5 bases, J lost 7 bases, and 10 bases stayed unmatched. Germline-derived CDR1 and CDR2 are SEHNR and FQNEAQ (reference sequence).